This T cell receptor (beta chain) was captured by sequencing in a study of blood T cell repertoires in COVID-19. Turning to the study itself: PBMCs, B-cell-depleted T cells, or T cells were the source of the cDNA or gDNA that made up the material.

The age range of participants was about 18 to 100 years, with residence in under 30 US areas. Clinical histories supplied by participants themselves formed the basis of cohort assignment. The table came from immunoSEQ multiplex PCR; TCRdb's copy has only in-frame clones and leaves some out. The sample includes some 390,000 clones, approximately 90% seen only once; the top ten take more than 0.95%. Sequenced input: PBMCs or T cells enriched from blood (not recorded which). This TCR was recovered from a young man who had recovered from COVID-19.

The CDR3 loop is CASSTSGSYEQYF. Here the CDR3 DNA reads TGTGCCAGCAGTACCAGCGGGAGCTACGAGCAGTACTTC. This rearrangement joins TRBV6-5 to TRBJ2-7, with 8 bases aligning to TRBD2. This CDR3 contains 13 residues. The V and J ends lost 5 bases and 3 bases, in that order; junction bases with no gene match: 3. In germline, CDR1 is MNHEY, CDR2 SVGAGI.